Given below is one T cell receptor (beta chain) in context. The target antigen is unknown. This sample was taken from a study of cytomegalovirus exposure and HLA in healthy donors. The wider study: Later analysis reported that the approximately 130 validation repertoires shared the platform of the roughly 700 first-cohort repertoires.

The method was immunoSEQ multiplex PCR; TCRdb's version includes in-frame clones alone and lacks a portion of them. The repertoire includes about 130,000 clones, around 80% of them detected once, and just under 30% sits in the top ten. General study findings and limits: The classifier reportedly diagnosed cytomegalovirus status with high specificity and sensitivity. The authors enumerated 180 or so TCR beta chains as linked to cytomegalovirus. In vitro testing confirmed a few CMV-associated chains as specific for CMV antigens.

This sequence was found in a man younger than 45 in good health and CMV-seropositive. Material: PBMCs.

The CDR3 here is CASSLGRGSYNSPLHF. The CDR3 region has the DNA TGTGCCAGCAGCTTAGGTCGGGGCTCCTATAATTCACCCCTCCACTTT. This sequence joins TRBV11-2 and TRBJ1-6; D call uncertain. Germline assignment: CDR1 SGHAT and CDR2 FQNNGV. The CDR3 runs 16 residues. V lost 1 base and J 0 bases, leaving 7 bases between the germline ends.